One sample yielded the 31 T cell receptor beta chains listed below, sequenced in a study of blood T cells in healthy people across ages. A J-beta primer mix and a sample-barcoded 5' primer were used in a second PCR of roughly 6 to 11 cycles. TCRdb used MiXCR to reprocess the 5' RACE reads, holding one entry per CDR3 protein. Of 1.8 million or so distinct CDR3 sequences listed, roughly 43% are singletons. The sample consisted of blood. These receptors were taken from a human donor in good health.

The chain employs TRBV7-2 and TRBJ1-1; a possible D gene is TRBD1 (5 bases). Between the trimmed V and J ends, which lost 2 bases and 8 bases, there was a span of 21 bases. This CDR3 region has 16 residues. Germline V gene lookup returns CDR1 SGHTA and CDR2 FQGNSA. As DNA, the CDR3 is TGTGCCAGCAGCTTAATTTTAGTTGTGCCAGGGACCGAAGCTTTCTTT. Translated, it gives CASSLILVVPGTEAFF.

The chain joins TRBV7-9 to TRBJ1-2; D unresolved. V lost 3 bases and J lost 3, with 17 bases in between. Germline CDR1 is SEHNR and CDR2 is FQNEAQ (reference sequence). The CDR3 consists of 16 residues. The CDR3 loop is CASSFRTSVADYGYTF. The CDR3, as DNA: TGTGCCAGCAGCTTTAGAACTTCTGTGGCAGACTATGGCTACACCTTC.

The chain employs TRBV20-1 and TRBJ1-4, with TRBD1 as a possible D gene (6 bases). This CDR3 spans 13 amino acids. V was shortened by 6 bases and J by 3 bases, with 11 bases between the two germline ends. Germline-derived CDR1 and CDR2 are DFQATT and SNEGSKA (reference sequence). CDR3 bases: TGCAGTGCCTACAGGGTGTCTAATGAAAAACTGTTTTTT. Protein sequence: CSAYRVSNEKLFF.

The V call is TRBV3-1, the J call TRBJ1-2; no firm D call. CDR1 LGHDT and CDR2 YNNKEL come from the germline V gene (reference sequence). The CDR3 consists of 12 residues. Trimming removed 0 bases from V and 8 bases from J, with 7 bases in between. The CDR3 protein is CASSQENRGYTF. The CDR3 DNA reads as TGTGCCAGCAGCCAAGAAAACCGGGGCTACACCTTC. The variable domain in full, with the rest retrieved from reference TRBV3-1 and TRBJ1-2, is DTAVSQTPKYLVTQMGNDKSIKCEQNLGHDTMYWYKQDSKKFLKIMFSYNNKELIINETVPNRFSPKSPDKAHLNLHINSLELGDSAVYFCASSQENRGYTFGSGTRLTVV.

The chain uses TRBV29-1 and TRBJ2-7, with 7 bases matching TRBD1. The V segment lost 1 base and the J segment 5 bases; nucleotides outside the gene matches: 8. CDR1 is SQVTM, CDR2 ANQGSEA, per germline. The CDR3 totals 14 residues. The CDR3 protein is CSVEGAGGVNEQYF. CDR3 sequence (DNA): TGCAGCGTTGAAGGGGCAGGGGGTGTGAACGAGCAGTACTTC.

The chain combines TRBV5-1 with TRBJ2-3; D possibly uses TRBD1 or TRBD2 (5 bases each). This CDR3 spans 17 amino acids. Germline assignment: CDR1 SGHRS and CDR2 YFSETQ. Trimming removed 2 bases from V and 0 bases from J, with 16 bases in between. CDR3 bases: TGCGCCAGCAGCTTTATCGGGACCACAAGTAGCACAGATACGCAGTATTTT. Its translation is CASSFIGTTSSTDTQYF.

This clonotype has just a few counts. The chain couples TRBV29-1 to TRBJ2-3; D possibly corresponds to TRBD2 (5 bases). Germline V gives CDR1 SQVTM, CDR2 ANQGSEA. Trimming stripped 3 bases from V and 8 bases from J, with 12 bases between. This CDR3 spans 12 amino acids. CDR3 sequence (DNA): TGCAGCGTTGACGGCGAGGGTTTTACGCAGTATTTT. Translated: CSVDGEGFTQYF.

This clonotype was recorded many times. J is TRBJ2-5 and V is TRBV7-2, with D hard to call. The CDR3 spans 14 residues. Germline CDR1 SGHTA, CDR2 FQGNSA. Trimming cost V 3 bases and J 3 bases, with 11 bases left between them. CDR3 in DNA: TGTGCCAGCAGCTTTATTAGTACGGAAGAGACCCAGTACTTC. The encoded protein is CASSFISTEETQYF.

This clonotype showed up just a few times. The rearrangement uses TRBV7-2 and TRBJ1-1, with D possibly being TRBD1 (6 bases). The CDR3 contains 15 residues. Trimming left V 2 bases short and J 6 bases short, with 16 bases between. Germline CDR1 is SGHTA and CDR2 is FQGNSA. In nucleotides, the CDR3 is TGTGCCAGCAGCTTACAACAGGGCGGTTCCGCTGAAGCTTTCTTT. Residues: CASSLQQGGSAEAFF.

This clonotype was observed a few times. The rearrangement joins TRBV12-3 or TRBV12-4 to TRBJ2-7; 9 nucleotides agree with TRBD1. After removal of 5 bases from V and 0 bases from J, the junction contained 8 bases not matched to a gene. There are 16 residues in the CDR3. Here the CDR3 DNA reads TGTGCCAGCAGTGGGACACAGGGGGCCTTCTCCTACGAGCAGTACTTC. It encodes CASSGTQGAFSYEQYF.

This clonotype was detected many times. DNA for the CDR3: TGCAGCGTTGAAGGGGACAGGGGGCAGTACTTC. Its protein is CSVEGDRGQYF. This rearrangement joins TRBV29-1 to TRBJ2-7, with 10 bases aligning to TRBD1. The V and J ends lost 1 base and 9 bases, in that order; junction bases with no gene match: 0. The CDR3 is 11 residues long. Looked up from germline, CDR1 is SQVTM and CDR2 is ANQGSEA.

This clonotype was picked up a small number of times. The chain uses TRBV29-1 and TRBJ1-1; TRBD1 might be the D (6 bases). The CDR3 loop spans 13 amino acids. V lost 4 bases, J lost 1 base, and 10 bases lay in between. The V gene's germline CDR1 is SQVTM and CDR2 ANQGSEA. In DNA, the CDR3 is TGCAGCGTTGGGGGGGGCCAGAACACTGAAGCTTTCTTT. Translation gives CSVGGGQNTEAFF.

At least ten counts were recorded for this clonotype. CDR3: CASSLDAGKYGYTF. CDR3 coding DNA: TGTGCCAGCAGCTTAGATGCAGGGAAGTATGGCTACACCTTC. The chain employs TRBV7-2 and TRBJ1-2; D is perhaps TRBD1 (5 bases). Germline CDR1 SGHTA, CDR2 FQGNSA. This CDR3 is 14 amino acids long. V lost 1 base and J lost 5, with 11 bases in between.

In this sample, this clonotype turned up a few times. The chain is built from TRBV4-1 and TRBJ2-6, with D tentatively TRBD1 (6 bases). This CDR3 has 18 amino acids. Germline V gene lookup returns CDR1 MGHRA and CDR2 YSYEKL. Trimming removed 1 base from V and 2 bases from J, with 15 bases in between. CDR3 protein: CASSQVQGFVAGANVLTF. Written as DNA, the CDR3 is TGCGCCAGCAGCCAAGTCCAGGGGTTCGTCGCTGGGGCCAACGTCCTGACTTTC.

CDR3 in amino acids: CSASLAGVRGEQFF. The CDR3 DNA reads TGCAGTGCTAGCCTAGCGGGAGTGCGTGGCGAGCAGTTCTTC. The V and J genes are TRBV20-1 and TRBJ2-1; 10 bases line up with TRBD2. The CDR3 sequence is 14 residues long. Germline V gene sequence: CDR1 DFQATT, CDR2 SNEGSKA (reference sequence). The V and J ends lost 3 bases and 10 bases, in that order; junction bases with no gene match: 9.

The V gene is TRBV9, the J gene TRBJ2-3, with D tentatively TRBD1 or TRBD2 (5 bases each). CDR1 SGDLS and CDR2 YYNGEE come from the germline V gene. The CDR3 runs 16 residues. Trimming cost V 3 bases and J 1 base, with 15 bases left between them. This CDR3 is CASSALGWGRTDTQYF. CDR3 in DNA: TGTGCCAGCAGCGCCCTGGGCTGGGGACGCACAGATACGCAGTATTTT. Together with reference TRBV9 and TRBJ2-3, the CDR3 gives the full variable domain: DSGVTQTPKHLITATGQRVTLRCSPRSGDLSVYWYQQSLDQGLQFLIQYYNGEERAKGNILERFSAQQFPDLHSELNLSSLELGDSALYFCASSALGWGRTDTQYFGPGTRLTVL.

This sequence joins TRBV6-6 and TRBJ1-3; a weak D match, TRBD1 (6 bases). Trimming pared 5 bases from V and 5 bases from J, leaving 16 bases between. The germline gives CDR1 MNHNY, CDR2 SVGAGI (reference sequence). The CDR3 runs 15 residues. CDR3 sequence reads: CASSIRLGGRNTIYF. CDR3 nucleotide sequence: TGTGCCAGCAGTATACGATTGGGGGGGCGAAACACCATATATTTT.

The J gene is TRBJ2-7, the V gene TRBV29-1; 11 bases map to TRBD1. This CDR3 is built from 15 residues. Losses at the gene ends were 2 bases for V and 3 bases for J; bases not matched to a gene: 6. Germline values: CDR1 SQVTM, CDR2 ANQGSEA. CDR3 nucleotides: TGCAGCGTTGAAATCGGGACAGGGGGGCACTACGAGCAGTACTTC. Residues: CSVEIGTGGHYEQYF.

This clonotype was seen just once. The rearrangement joins TRBV27 to TRBJ2-5, with a tentative D call TRBD1 (5 bases). Germline loops: CDR1 MNHEY, CDR2 SMNVEV (reference sequence). This CDR3 region has 14 residues. Trimming pared 5 bases from V and 11 bases from J, leaving 21 bases between. The DNA for the CDR3 is TGTGCCAGCAGTCCCAGGGCAAGCTACAGTGAGCAGTACTTC. Protein product: CASSPRASYSEQYF.

The chain has TRBV20-1 and TRBJ1-2, with D hard to call. Germline lookup yields CDR1 DFQATT and CDR2 SNEGSKA (reference sequence). Trimming stripped 3 bases from V and 0 bases from J, with 11 bases between. This CDR3 region has 14 residues. Written as DNA, the CDR3 is TGCAGTGCTAGCACCGGACCCTCTAACTATGGCTACACCTTC. This translates into CSASTGPSNYGYTF.

The J gene is TRBJ2-1, the V gene TRBV15, with D possibly being TRBD1 (5 bases). The V gene's germline CDR1 is LNHNV and CDR2 YYDKDF (reference sequence). This CDR3 is built from 13 residues. Deletions cut 2 bases from V and 10 bases from J, with 12 bases between. The CDR3 protein is CATSRTSRQEQFF. As DNA, the CDR3 is TGTGCCACCAGCAGAACATCCAGACAGGAGCAGTTCTTC.

Concerning this clonotype itself: One end of the junction fails to match germline, which may point to a read error. V is TRBV6-6 and J is TRBJ1-2; TRBD1 agrees at 9 bases. The germline CDR1 and CDR2 sequences are MNHNY and SVGAGI (reference sequence). This CDR3 has 14 residues. In DNA form, the CDR3 reads TGTACCAGCAGTTACAGGGGGCTTAACTATGGCTACACCTTC. Translating gives CTSSYRGLNYGYTF.

V and J are TRBV20-1 and TRBJ2-1, with D hard to call. Germline CDR1 is DFQATT and CDR2 is SNEGSKA (reference sequence). The germline V and J ends were trimmed by 3 bases and 6 bases, with 6 bases remaining between them. This CDR3 is 11 amino acids long. The CDR3 DNA reads TGCAGTGCTAGTTATCGCAATGAGCAGTTCTTC. Amino acid sequence: CSASYRNEQFF.

The chain employs TRBV5-5 and TRBJ2-2; D remains ambiguous. The CDR3 has 13 amino acids. The germline V and J ends were trimmed by 0 bases and 7 bases, with 7 bases remaining between them. Germline-derived CDR1 and CDR2 are SGHKS and YYEKEE (reference sequence). CDR3 amino acids: CASSLVYGGELFF. In DNA, the CDR3 is TGTGCCAGCAGCTTGGTGTATGGCGGGGAGCTGTTTTTT.

The sample holds a few counts of this clonotype. The V call is TRBV15, the J call TRBJ1-2; 10 positions match TRBD1. Germline CDR1 reads LNHNV; CDR2 reads YYDKDF (reference sequence). J lost 7 bases, V lost 1 base, and 15 bases had no gene match. The CDR3 runs to 18 residues. The DNA for the CDR3 is TGTGCCACCAGCAGAGTCCGGGTCCTCCTGACAGGGGGCGGTGGCTACACCTTC. This encodes CATSRVRVLLTGGGGYTF.

In its sample, this clonotype was seen a few times. The chain couples TRBV7-3 to TRBJ2-2; perhaps TRBD2 as D (5 bases). This CDR3 has 15 amino acids. V dropped 5 bases and J dropped 4 bases, with 14 bases sitting between them. Per the germline V gene, CDR1 is SGHTA and CDR2 is FQGTGA. The CDR3, as DNA: TGTGCCAGCAGCCGCGGGCGGGTAGGCACCGGGGAGCTGTTTTTT. It yields the protein CASSRGRVGTGELFF.

This clonotype has a handful of counts. The chain joins TRBV7-6 to TRBJ2-7; a weak D match, TRBD2 (6 bases). Trimming removed 5 bases at V and 7 bases at J, with 12 bases between. The CDR3 consists of 12 residues. Germline V lookup: CDR1 SGHVS, CDR2 FNYEAQ. CDR3 nucleotides: TGTGCCAGCAGCACACACGCGGGGGAGCAGTACTTC. Its protein product is CASSTHAGEQYF.

In this sample, this clonotype turned up a few times. The chain has TRBV12-3 or TRBV12-4 and TRBJ1-5; unclear D gene. The CDR3 sequence is 13 residues long. V was clipped by 2 bases and J by 5 bases, with 7 bases between them. The CDR3 nucleotides read TGTGCCAGCAGTTTAACACCGGATCAGCCCCAGCATTTT. Residues: CASSLTPDQPQHF.

The chain has TRBV7-6 and TRBJ1-1; D remains unclear. V was shortened by 1 base and J by 4 bases, with 13 bases between the two germline ends. Germline CDR1 SGHVS, CDR2 FNYEAQ. The CDR3 covers 15 residues. The CDR3 loop is CASSLVPSLGTEAFF. The CDR3 bases are TGTGCCAGCAGCTTAGTACCGTCTTTGGGCACTGAAGCTTTCTTT.

This clonotype was observed a few times. This rearrangement joins TRBV5-1 to TRBJ2-4, with D unclear. The end of the DNA aligns better with TRBJ2-7, so the J call may be wrong. The germline V gene encodes CDR1 SGHRS and CDR2 YFSETQ. CDR3 length equals 14 residues. CDR3 bases: TGCGCCAGCAGCCCAAGGGCTAGTGTCTACGAGCAGTACTTC. This encodes CASSPRASVYEQYF.

The genes are TRBV20-1 and TRBJ2-6; 7 bases line up with TRBD1. Germline CDR1 DFQATT, CDR2 SNEGSKA (reference sequence). This CDR3 spans 14 amino acids. V trimming: 4 bases; J trimming: 5 bases; junction bases outside the gene matches: 5. In DNA form, the CDR3 reads TGCAGTGCTATCCAGACAGGGTGGGCCAACGTCCTGACTTTC. Translation: CSAIQTGWANVLTF.